This is a list of T cell receptor beta chains from one sample in a study of control samples from healthy donors and cancer patients. Using immunoSEQ multiplex PCR, the repertoire was profiled, and TCRdb retains in-frame clones only, with some absent. Of about 150,000 clones listed, around 90% are singletons. The sample was blood. These receptors all stem from a woman aged 25 to 39 in good health. CDR3s include the opening cysteine and the closing phenylalanine or tryptophan. D genes are given only for firm matches.

>TRBJ2-5|TRBD1|TRBV9
CASSATGKETQYF
TGTGCCAGCAGCGCGACAGGGAAAGAGACCCAGTACTTC
>TRBJ1-1|NA|TRBV30
CAWSVRFEAFF
TGTGCCTGGAGTGTACGATTTGAAGCTTTCTTT
>TRBJ2-1|NA|TRBV18
CASSPRIAENTYNEQFF
TGTGCCAGCTCACCAAGGATCGCGGAAAACACCTACAATGAGCAGTTCTTC
>TRBJ1-5|NA|TRBV9
CASSVGGDGQPQHF
TGTGCCAGCAGCGTGGGGGGGGACGGACAGCCCCAGCATTTT
>TRBJ1-2|NA|TRBV25-1
CASNPSVLSDGRQSYTF
TGTGCCAGCAACCCCTCGGTCCTCTCGGACGGCCGGCAGAGCTACACCTTC
>TRBJ2-2|NA|TRBV28
CASSPTGFTGELFF
TGTGCCAGCAGTCCCACCGGCTTCACCGGGGAGCTGTTTTTT
>TRBJ2-7|NA|TRBV19
CASSKAGSHGEQYF
TGTGCCAGTAGTAAGGCGGGTTCTCACGGGGAGCAGTACTTC
>TRBJ1-2|NA|TRBV5-6
CASRLFSWEDGYTF
TGTGCCAGCAGGTTGTTTTCCTGGGAGGATGGCTACACCTTC
>TRBJ1-1|TRBD1|TRBV7-9
CASRKQGGSTEAFF
TGTGCCAGCAGAAAACAGGGGGGAAGCACTGAAGCTTTCTTT
>TRBJ2-7|NA|TRBV5-8
CASSLWNGRIYEQYF
TGTGCCAGCAGCTTGTGGAACGGTCGCATCTACGAGCAGTACTTC
>TRBJ2-1|NA|TRBV6-6
CASSLDTLSYNEQFF
TGTGCCAGCAGTCTAGACACGCTATCCTACAATGAGCAGTTCTTC
>TRBJ2-7|TRBD2|TRBV6-4
CASSISGGMYEQYF
TGTGCCAGCAGCATCAGCGGGGGGATGTACGAGCAGTACTTC
>TRBJ1-6|NA|TRBV5-1
CASSLEEGAYNSPLHF
TGCGCCAGCAGCTTGGAGGAGGGCGCCTATAATTCACCCCTCCACTTT
>TRBJ1-1|TRBD1|TRBV19
CASSPKADRGRKAFF
TGTGCCAGTAGTCCAAAAGCGGACAGGGGGCGGAAAGCTTTCTTT
>TRBJ1-1|TRBD1|TRBV28
CASSLRPGGLSTEAFF
TGTGCCAGCAGTTTAAGGCCAGGGGGCCTTAGTACTGAAGCTTTCTTT
>TRBJ2-7|NA|TRBV30
CAWSSPLEQYF
TGTGCCTGGAGCTCCCCCTTGGAGCAGTACTTC
>TRBJ2-5|NA|TRBV18
CASSPEQGYLQETQYF
TGTGCCAGCTCACCAGAACAGGGATACCTCCAAGAGACCCAGTACTTC
>TRBJ2-3|NA|TRBV29-1
CSVEGAADTQYF
TGCAGCGTTGAAGGGGCCGCAGATACGCAGTATTTT
>TRBJ2-7|TRBD1|TRBV28
CASSLWAGGLSYEQYF
TGTGCCAGCAGTTTATGGGCAGGGGGCCTATCCTACGAGCAGTACTTC
>TRBJ1-1|NA|TRBV7-9
CASSLAQWGAGTEAFF
TGTGCCAGCAGCTTAGCTCAGTGGGGGGCTGGGACTGAAGCTTTCTTT
>TRBJ2-4|NA|TRBV4-2
CASSQETGTSIQYF
TGTGCCAGCAGCCAGGAAACCGGGACGTCTATTCAGTACTTC
>TRBJ2-2|TRBD2|TRBV7-3
CASSFAGGRTGELFF
TGTGCCAGCAGCTTCGCGGGAGGGCGAACCGGGGAGCTGTTTTTT
>TRBJ2-5|TRBD2|TRBV7-3
CASSLGAGGWETQYF
TGTGCCAGCAGCTTAGGAGCGGGAGGATGGGAGACCCAGTACTTC
>TRBJ2-3|NA|TRBV4-2
CASSQDRSTDTQYF
TGTGCCAGCAGCCAAGATCGCAGCACAGATACGCAGTATTTT
>TRBJ2-7|NA|TRBV7-9
CASSAGPRPYEQYF
TGTGCCAGCAGCGCTGGGCCTCGCCCCTACGAGCAGTACTTC
>TRBJ1-2|NA|TRBV4-1
CASSQSRGDGYTF
TGCGCCAGCAGCCAGAGCAGGGGTGATGGCTACACCTTC
>TRBJ1-2|NA|TRBV12-3/TRBV12-4
CASSLIGADGYTF
TGTGCCAGCAGTTTGATAGGGGCAGATGGCTACACCTTC
>TRBJ1-5|TRBD1|TRBV7-2
CASSLSGGDQPQHF
TGTGCCAGCAGCCTTTCAGGGGGCGATCAGCCCCAGCATTTT
>TRBJ1-5|NA|TRBV18
CASSPPGSGNQPQHF
TGTGCCAGCTCACCCCCAGGGTCAGGCAATCAGCCCCAGCATTTT
>TRBJ2-7|TRBD2|TRBV28
CASSLGTSGTYEQYF
TGTGCCAGCAGTCTCGGGACTAGCGGGACCTACGAGCAGTACTTC
>TRBJ2-5|TRBD2|TRBV11-2
CASSLPPTSGKETQYF
TGTGCCAGCAGCCTCCCTCCGACTAGCGGGAAAGAGACCCAGTACTTC
>TRBJ2-7|NA|TRBV7-9
CASSTGRLGGREQYF
TGTGCCAGCAGCACCGGACGACTGGGAGGAAGAGAGCAGTACTTC
>TRBJ2-1|NA|TRBV29-1
CSVDSGLAFEGNEQFF
TGCAGCGTTGACAGTGGTTTAGCTTTTGAGGGGAATGAGCAGTTCTTC
>TRBJ1-5|NA|TRBV21-1
CASSKAHPDSQGSNQPQHF
TGTGCCAGCAGCAAAGCGCATCCGGACAGCCAAGGGAGCAATCAGCCCCAGCATTTT
>TRBJ1-1|TRBD1|TRBV18
CASSPRQGGNTEAFF
TGTGCCAGCTCTCCTAGACAGGGTGGGAACACTGAAGCTTTCTTT
>TRBJ1-2|NA|TRBV21-1
CASSKAGRVPYGYTF
TGTGCCAGCAGCAAAGCCGGCCGGGTACCGTATGGCTACACCTTC
>TRBJ2-1|NA|TRBV29-1
CSVSVAVYNEQFF
TGCAGCGTTTCGGTAGCGGTATACAATGAGCAGTTCTTC
>TRBJ2-7|TRBD2|TRBV27
CASGLAGGYEQYF
TGTGCCAGTGGACTAGCGGGAGGGTACGAGCAGTACTTC
>TRBJ2-5|NA|TRBV28
CASKPVDSFQETQYF
TGTGCCAGCAAACCAGTGGACAGCTTCCAAGAGACCCAATACTTC
>TRBJ2-5|TRBD1|TRBV19
CASSATGGRLWETQYF
TGTGCCAGTAGTGCGACAGGGGGCAGGTTATGGGAGACCCAGTACTTC
>TRBJ2-2|TRBD2|TRBV27
CASRKGTSGGHGELFF
TGTGCCAGCAGGAAGGGGACTAGCGGGGGGCACGGGGAGCTGTTTTTT
>TRBJ2-2|NA|TRBV7-2
CASSLSPGSGELFF
TGTGCCAGCAGCTTAAGTCCGGGAAGCGGGGAGCTGTTTTTT
>TRBJ2-5|NA|TRBV19
CASSIARGETQYF
TGTGCCAGTAGTATAGCGAGGGGCGAGACCCAGTACTTC
>TRBJ2-3|TRBD1|TRBV4-1
CASSTFTGGYTDTQYF
TGCGCCAGCAGCACCTTTACAGGGGGTTACACAGATACGCAGTATTTT
>TRBJ2-7|TRBD2|TRBV7-2
CASSFSSGRTSYEQYF
TGTGCCAGCAGCTTTTCTAGCGGGAGGACCTCCTACGAGCAGTACTTC
>TRBJ2-2|NA|TRBV11-2
CASSLGRLFGKGTGELFF
TGTGCCAGCAGCTTAGGCAGGTTATTCGGTAAAGGCACCGGGGAGCTGTTTTTT
>TRBJ2-7|NA|TRBV30
CAWSSGGNPYEQYF
TGTGCCTGGAGTTCCGGGGGAAATCCCTACGAGCAGTACTTC
>TRBJ1-1|NA|TRBV30
CAWSVPRLTGEAFF
TGTGCCTGGAGTGTACCCCGCCTGACGGGGGAAGCTTTCTTT
>TRBJ1-2|NA|TRBV28
CASSLSQVPAYGYTF
TGTGCCAGCAGTTTAAGTCAGGTCCCTGCCTATGGCTACACCTTC
>TRBJ1-1|NA|TRBV24-1
CATSDPGSGNTEAFF
TGTGCCACCAGTGACCCGGGGAGCGGGAACACTGAAGCTTTCTTT
>TRBJ2-1|NA|TRBV27
CASSSPGNEQFF
TGTGCCAGCAGTTCCCCGGGGAATGAGCAGTTCTTC